The source of this T cell receptor beta chain is a study of blood T cell repertoires in COVID-19. Deletions cut 4 bases from V and 4 bases from J, with 11 bases between. The CDR3 is 13 residues long. From germline, CDR1 is SGHNT and CDR2 YYREEE (reference sequence). As processed by the authors: Reference gene primer amplification yielded estimated nucleated cell counts. Method: immunoSEQ multiplex PCR; TCRdb's copy keeps in-frame clones and lacks some. V and J calls and clone size come straight from that table; D and trimming were deduced from the DNA. The data show some 700,000 clones, with about 90% seen just once and 0.2% to 0.3% held by the top ten.

The clonotype originates from a woman under 30 with acute or convalescent COVID-19. This sequence joins TRBV5-4 and TRBJ1-1; D gene unclear. Sequencing used peripheral blood. The chain's CDR3 is CASSLSYLTEAFF. CDR3 nucleotides: TGTGCCAGCAGCCTATCGTATCTCACTGAAGCTTTCTTT.